The T cell receptor (beta chain) described here comes from a study of memory CD4+ T cells and cytomegalovirus serostatus. Whole-study results and caveats: The CMV-associated TCR signature appears largely within the CD4+ memory repertoire.

In the authors' workflow: Out-of-frame sequences were removed, leaving 2,204,828 distinct TCRbeta sequences. Repertoires were generated with immunoSEQ multiplex PCR, while TCRdb's copy carries only in-frame clones and drops some. V, J and clone size derive from that table, while D and trimming were established from the DNA sequence. The sample holds under 80,000 clones, roughly 78% seen once. Turning to this clone: The antigen is not known.

The sort gate was single viable CD3+CD4+CD8-CD45RO+ cells for memory CD4+ T cells. Looked up from germline, CDR1 is LGHNA and CDR2 is YSLEER. The CDR3 is 16 residues long. The J segment lost 4 bases and the V segment lost 0 bases, leaving 3 bases of the junction unmatched. The rearrangement joins TRBV4-3 to TRBJ2-1; 10 bases map to TRBD2. The sequence was collected from an adult in good health and CMV-seropositive. The sample consisted of memory CD4+ T cells from blood. This CDR3 is CASSQEGLADYNEQFF. The CDR3 nucleotides are TGCGCCAGCAGCCAAGAAGGACTAGCGGATTACAATGAGCAGTTCTTC.